A selection of T cell receptor beta chains follows, all from one sample in a study of T cell repertoires in cytomegalovirus infection. These TCRs' antigens remain unknown. TCRdb ran MiXCR on the reads and lists one entry per CDR3 protein. Of about 890,000 distinct CDR3 sequences in the sample, under 40% were seen once. The specimen was cultured CD8+ T cells from PBMCs, collected from culture after CMV antigen stimulation. All receptors come from a human donor in good health (CMV status not recorded). Some clones in this sample may be carry-over from other donors' samples. Both conserved end residues are part of each CDR3. Fields, in order: clone size, V gene, J gene, D gene, CDR3 protein, CDR3 DNA. A D gene is named only where the DNA matches it firmly. Rows give clone size only sometimes, using once, few, many, or a class for an expanded clone.

abundance: many; v_gene: TRBV7-9; j_gene: TRBJ2-1; d_gene: TRBD1; CDR3aa: CASSLDRGLVEQFF; CDR3nt: TGTGCCAGCAGCTTAGACAGGGGGCTGGTTGAGCAGTTCTTC
abundance: few; v_gene: TRBV6-2/TRBV6-3; j_gene: TRBJ2-1; d_gene: .; CDR3aa: CASSYRSRPNNEQFF; CDR3nt: TGTGCCAGCAGTTACCGGAGCCGGCCCAACAATGAGCAGTTCTTC
abundance: .; v_gene: TRBV19; j_gene: TRBJ2-1; d_gene: .; CDR3aa: CASHPSSHNEQFF; CDR3nt: TGTGCCAGCCACCCTTCTAGCCACAATGAGCAGTTCTTC
abundance: .; v_gene: TRBV7-9; j_gene: TRBJ1-1; d_gene: .; CDR3aa: CASSFLNGDPVEAFF; CDR3nt: TGTGCCAGCAGCTTTCTAAATGGGGACCCGGTTGAAGCTTTCTTT
abundance: once; v_gene: TRBV6-2/TRBV6-3; j_gene: TRBJ2-2; d_gene: .; CDR3aa: CASSSLLGAHPNTGELFF; CDR3nt: TGTGCCAGCAGTTCCCTCTTAGGGGCGCACCCGAACACCGGGGAGCTGTTTTTT
abundance: many; v_gene: TRBV7-9; j_gene: TRBJ2-3; d_gene: .; CDR3aa: CASSTYTDTQYF; CDR3nt: TGTGCCAGCAGCACGTACACAGATACGCAGTATTTT
abundance: .; v_gene: TRBV9; j_gene: TRBJ1-2; d_gene: TRBD1; CDR3aa: CASSVGDRENGYTF; CDR3nt: TGTGCCAGCAGCGTAGGGGACAGGGAGAATGGCTACACCTTC
abundance: .; v_gene: TRBV2; j_gene: TRBJ2-1; d_gene: TRBD1; CDR3aa: CASLNGDRLYEQFF; CDR3nt: TGTGCCAGCCTCAACGGGGACAGGTTATATGAGCAGTTCTTC
abundance: .; v_gene: TRBV4-1; j_gene: TRBJ1-6; d_gene: .; CDR3aa: CASSQDPGLQDVRAPLHF; CDR3nt: TGCGCCAGCAGCCAAGATCCCGGCTTGCAGGACGTAAGGGCACCCCTCCACTTT
abundance: many; v_gene: TRBV27; j_gene: TRBJ2-5; d_gene: TRBD2; CDR3aa: CASSSGTSGGPLQETQYF; CDR3nt: TGTGCCAGCAGTTCAGGGACTAGCGGGGGCCCACTTCAAGAGACCCAGTACTTC
abundance: .; v_gene: TRBV28; j_gene: TRBJ2-1; d_gene: .; CDR3aa: CASLWGAYNEQFF; CDR3nt: TGTGCCAGCTTATGGGGGGCCTACAATGAGCAGTTCTTC
abundance: many; v_gene: TRBV7-9; j_gene: TRBJ2-7; d_gene: TRBD2; CDR3aa: CASSLTSGTYEQYF; CDR3nt: TGTGCCAGCAGCTTAACTAGCGGGACCTACGAGCAGTACTTC
abundance: many; v_gene: TRBV7-8; j_gene: TRBJ2-2; d_gene: .; CDR3aa: CASSLGASRKYTGELFF; CDR3nt: TGTGCCAGCAGCTTAGGGGCTTCCAGAAAGTATACCGGGGAGCTGTTTTTT
abundance: .; v_gene: TRBV6-1; j_gene: TRBJ2-3; d_gene: .; CDR3aa: CASSEEGGSSTDTQYF; CDR3nt: TGTGCCAGCAGTGAAGAGGGCGGGTCAAGCACAGATACGCAGTATTTT
abundance: few; v_gene: TRBV27; j_gene: TRBJ1-5; d_gene: .; CDR3aa: CASSLVFGNQPQHF; CDR3nt: TGTGCCAGCAGTTTAGTTTTTGGCAATCAGCCCCAGCATTTT
abundance: .; v_gene: TRBV19; j_gene: TRBJ2-1; d_gene: .; CDR3aa: CASSMSRNNEQFF; CDR3nt: TGTGCCAGTAGTATGTCCAGAAACAATGAGCAGTTCTTC